This T cell receptor beta chain originates from a study of blood T cell repertoires in COVID-19. Only in-frame clones appear in the TCRdb table, and some are missing; sequencing was by immunoSEQ multiplex PCR. The table records under 55,000 clones, approximately 80% of them present only once. The CDR3 is 13 residues long. The germline CDR1 and CDR2 sequences are SGDLS and YYNGEE. Trimming removed 4 bases from V and 1 base from J, with 8 bases in between. The receptor's source is a woman between 50 and 59 years old with acute COVID-19. The sequencing sample was made of PBMCs or T cells enriched from blood (not recorded which). The J gene is TRBJ1-1, the V gene TRBV9; a weak D match, TRBD1 (5 bases). CDR3 DNA sequence: TGTGCCAGCAGCCTCCAGGGGAACACTGAAGCTTTCTTT. Translation: CASSLQGNTEAFF.